One and the same sample provided the 31 T cell receptor beta chains below, sequenced in a study of tumor and adjacent non-tumor tissue in lung cancer. The template was RNA from unsorted bulk tissue. A modified ARM-PCR protocol with three rounds of nested PCR amplified TCRbeta. TCRdb recomputed calls from the multiplex PCR reads with MiXCR, one row per CDR3 protein. Of 90,000 to 110,000 distinct CDR3 sequences listed, roughly 77% are singletons. The sequencing input was lung tumor tissue. The receptors stem from a woman in her sixties with non-small cell lung cancer.

For this clonotype: One junction end disagrees with the germline gene, perhaps due to a read error. The chain employs TRBV11-3 and TRBJ2-7; D may be TRBD2 (5 bases). Germline loops: CDR1 SGHNT, CDR2 YENEEA. This CDR3 contains 14 residues. CDR3 loop: CAGSLGTGTYEHYF. The CDR3 nucleotides read TGTGCCGGCAGCTTAGGTACGGGAACCTACGAGCACTACTTC.

As to this clonotype: A much larger clone differs from this one at a single base, so this may be a read error. The V and J genes are TRBV4-1 and TRBJ1-4; 7 positions agree with TRBD1. After removal of 0 bases from V and 5 bases from J, the junction contained 9 bases not matched to a gene. CDR1 is MGHRA and CDR2 is YSYEKL in the germline V gene. There are 17 residues in the CDR3. CDR3 in amino acids: CASSQERQLTGNEKLFF. CDR3 in DNA: TGCGCCAGCAGCCAAGAGCGGCAGCTGACAGGGAATGAAAAACTGTTTTTT.

About this clonotype itself: One end of the junction varies from germline; a read error may be responsible. The chain is built from TRBV11-3 and TRBJ1-1, with TRBD1 identical over 7 bases. The CDR3 spans 15 residues. Germline loops: CDR1 SGHNT, CDR2 YENEEA. CDR3 protein: CASSTQQGINTEPFF. Written as DNA, the CDR3 is TGTGCCAGCAGCACGCAACAGGGGATAAACACTGAACCTTTCTTT.

The genes are TRBV20-1 and TRBJ2-3, with D tentatively TRBD2 (5 bases). Germline V gene lookup returns CDR1 DFQATT and CDR2 SNEGSKA (reference sequence). V lost 1 base and J 1 base, leaving 12 bases between the germline ends. The CDR3 extends over 15 amino acids. The CDR3 DNA follows: TGCAGTGCTAGAGGTAACGGGGAGCGCACAGATACGCAGTATTTT. Protein sequence: CSARGNGERTDTQYF.

With regard to this clonotype: One end of the junction varies from germline; a read error may be responsible. This chain uses TRBV11-2 with TRBJ1-1; D gene unclear. The CDR3 extends over 13 amino acids. Germline loops: CDR1 SGHAT, CDR2 FQNNGV. The DNA for the CDR3 is TGTGCCAGCGGCTCTTCGCCCGGGAATGAAGCTTACTTT. This translates into CASGSSPGNEAYF.

Concerning this clonotype itself: A junction boundary mismatches the germline segment, possibly from a read error. The rearrangement uses TRBV7-2 and TRBJ2-7; 10 nucleotides match TRBD1. Germline V gene sequence: CDR1 SGHTA, CDR2 FQGNSA. The CDR3 has 14 amino acids. Here the CDR3 DNA reads TGTGTCAGCAGCGAGGGGGACAGGGGTTACGAGCAGTACTTC. Residues: CVSSEGDRGYEQYF. Looking up the rest from reference TRBV7-2 and TRBJ2-7 gives the full variable domain: GAGVSQSPSNKVTEKGKDVELRCDPISGHTALYWYRQSLGQGLEFLIYFQGNSAPDKSGLPSDRFSAERTGGSVSTLTIQRTQQEDSAVYLCVSSEGDRGYEQYFGPGTRLTVT.

Note on this clonotype: In this CDR3 the conserved last residue, phenylalanine or tryptophan, is missing, so a read error is likely. The chain couples TRBV4-1 to TRBJ1-2; the D gene is possibly TRBD1 (5 bases). The CDR3 covers 15 residues. The germline V gene encodes CDR1 MGHRA and CDR2 YSYEKL. This CDR3 reads CTSSQEESGNRGYTL. The CDR3 region has the DNA TGCACCAGCAGCCAAGAGGAGTCAGGGAACAGGGGCTACACCTTA.

Details on this clonotype: A much larger clone lies a single base off, so this may be a read error. The rearrangement links TRBV6-1 to TRBJ1-6; D is unclear. Germline CDR1 is MNHNS and CDR2 is SASEGT. The CDR3 length is 14 residues. Trimming pared 8 bases from V and 9 bases from J, leaving 17 bases between. The CDR3: CASGASGSASPLHF. The CDR3 DNA follows: TGTGCCAGCGGTGCCTCGGGGTCGGCTTCACCCCTCCACTTT.

This clonotype came up a few times. Being one base from a much bigger clone, this may be a read error. The rearrangement uses TRBV20-1 and TRBJ1-1; D is unclear. The CDR3 runs 12 residues. The germline V gene has CDR1 DFQATT and CDR2 SNEGSKA (reference sequence). This CDR3 reads CNASMISTEAFF. DNA for the CDR3: TGCAATGCTAGCATGATAAGCACTGAAGCTTTCTTT.

This clonotype was detected a few times. At one end the junction does not follow the germline gene, possibly because of a read error. As DNA, the CDR3 is TGTACCAGCAGCCAAGAGTATAGGGTAGCGGGGGGCACGGATACGCAGTATTTT. Protein: CTSSQEYRVAGGTDTQYF. The rearrangement joins TRBV4-2 to TRBJ2-3, with TRBD2 matching over 10 bases. Germline V gives CDR1 LGHNA, CDR2 YNFKEQ. This CDR3 spans 18 amino acids.

V usage is TRBV12-3 or TRBV12-4 and J usage is TRBJ1-2; tentatively, D is TRBD1 (5 bases). The CDR3 runs to 14 residues. The V end was cut by 10 bases, the J end by 7 bases, with 22 bases between. CDR3 sequence reads: CANTLWQGPGGYTF. CDR3 sequence (DNA): TGTGCCAACACCTTATGGCAGGGTCCGGGTGGCTACACCTTC.

As regards this clonotype: Mismatch with germline at one junction end may stem from a read error. The chain joins TRBV11-3 to TRBJ1-1; no firm D call. The CDR3 loop spans 15 amino acids. Germline lookup yields CDR1 SGHNT and CDR2 YENEEA. CDR3 DNA: TGTGCCAGCAACTTAGATTCGGGGAGAGACACTGTAGCTTTCTTT. Protein product: CASNLDSGRDTVAFF.

Comments on this clonotype: A read error is possible here, since a much larger clone lies one base away. The chain links TRBV29-1 to TRBJ1-1; D perhaps matches TRBD1 (5 bases). The CDR3 sequence is 12 residues long. The V end was cut by 5 bases, the J end by 1 base, with 8 bases between. Germline V gene data show CDR1 as SQVTM and CDR2 as ANQGSEA. CDR3 residues: CSVSGTNTEAFF. CDR3 nucleotide sequence: TGCAGCGTTTCCGGGACGAACACTGAAGCTTTCTTT.

Comment on this clonotype: The CDR3 end shows no conserved phenylalanine or tryptophan, and so a read error is likely. This sequence joins TRBV29-1 and TRBJ1-6; 7 nucleotides align to TRBD1. In germline, CDR1 is SQVTM, CDR2 ANQGSEA. The CDR3 totals 14 residues. The CDR3 loop is CSCGDSQGTSLLHI. The CDR3 DNA reads as TGCAGCTGCGGGGACAGCCAAGGCACTTCACTCCTCCACATT.

To note about this clonotype: One end of the junction does not line up with germline, which may come from a read error. V and J are TRBV24-1 and TRBJ2-6; a weak D match, TRBD1 (5 bases). The CDR3 sequence is 13 residues long. Looked up from germline, CDR1 is KGHDR and CDR2 is SFDVKD. CDR3 loop: CATFDSGANVMTF. The CDR3 bases are TGTGCCACCTTTGATTCTGGGGCCAACGTCATGACTTTC.

About this clonotype: Being one base from a much bigger clone, this may be a read error. V usage is TRBV6-2 or TRBV6-3 and J usage is TRBJ2-3; D possibly corresponds to TRBD2 (6 bases). V was shortened by 6 bases and J by 3 bases, with 16 bases between the two germline ends. The germline V gene encodes CDR1 MNHEY and CDR2 SVGEGT. The length of the CDR3 is 15 residues. CDR3 sequence reads: CASSTRGGRTDTQYF. For the CDR3, the DNA is TGTGCCAGCAGCACTCGGGGAGGCAGGACAGATACGCAGTATTTT.

The CDR3 DNA is TGTGCCAGCAGCTTAGTGACAGGCCCGGGGTATGAGCAGTTCTTC. This translates into CASSLVTGPGYEQFF. The rearrangement joins TRBV7-3 to TRBJ2-1; D is possibly TRBD1 (6 bases). V gave up 2 bases and J gave up 8 bases, with 16 bases separating them. This CDR3 is built from 15 residues. CDR1 SGHTA and CDR2 FQGTGA come from the germline V gene.

About this clonotype itself: Given the absence of the conserved phenylalanine or tryptophan at the CDR3 end, a read error is likely. This chain joins TRBV6-1 and TRBJ2-5; D not resolved. Germline V gene lookup returns CDR1 MNHNS and CDR2 SASEGT. The V end lost 4 bases, the J end lost 4 bases, and 10 bases lay between the germline ends. The CDR3 covers 13 residues. CDR3 DNA sequence: TGTGCCAGCAGTGCGGCGGATCGAGAGACCCAGTACATC. Translated: CASSAADRETQYI.

Remarks on this clonotype: A much larger clone differs by one base, so this may be a read error. The chain is built from TRBV20-1 and TRBJ2-1; 9 bases align to TRBD2. The germline V gene encodes CDR1 DFQATT and CDR2 SNEGSKA (reference sequence). There are 14 residues in the CDR3. The CDR3 spells CIAEVLAGLNEQFF. CDR3 DNA sequence: TGCATTGCCGAGGTGCTAGCGGGATTGAATGAGCAGTTCTTC.

This clonotype has just a few counts. A much larger clone differs by one base, so this may be a read error. The rearrangement uses TRBV4-3 and TRBJ2-2; no definite D call. Trimming removed 4 bases at V and 6 bases at J, with 15 bases between. Germline V lookup: CDR1 LGHNA, CDR2 YSLEER. This CDR3 has 15 amino acids. CDR3 sequence reads: CASSPSSGRSGELFF. The CDR3 region has the DNA TGCGCCAGCAGCCCCTCGAGTGGTCGGTCCGGGGAGCTGTTTTTT.

Regarding this clonotype: The germline gene is not matched at one end of the junction; a read error may be the cause. The chain employs TRBV4-3 and TRBJ2-4; no reliable D call. This CDR3 has 13 amino acids. Germline loops: CDR1 LGHNA, CDR2 YSLEER. The CDR3 loop reads CVSSPSILNIQYF. In DNA form, the CDR3 reads TGCGTCAGCAGCCCCAGTATCCTAAACATTCAGTACTTC.

Turning to this clonotype: One end of the junction varies from germline; a read error may be responsible. V is TRBV5-4 and J is TRBJ2-7, with D possibly TRBD1 on 6 matching bases. The CDR3 loop spans 14 amino acids. CDR1 and CDR2 from the germline V gene are SGHNT and YYREEE (reference sequence). The CDR3 region is CASSSGHFSYEQYF. CDR3 in DNA: TGTGCCAGTAGCTCGGGACATTTCTCCTACGAGCAGTACTTC.

The chain combines TRBV28 with TRBJ1-2; tentative D call: TRBD1 (5 bases). Between the trimmed V and J ends, which lost 11 bases and 5 bases, there was a span of 21 bases. Germline assignment: CDR1 MDHEN and CDR2 SYDVKM. The CDR3 spans 14 residues. CDR3 nucleotides: TGTGCCGACAGATTATATACATCAGGGTATGGCTACACCTTC. Its translation is CADRLYTSGYGYTF.

This clonotype was counted a few times. The chain has TRBV11-3 and TRBJ1-3; D ambiguous. The CDR3 spans 13 residues. Germline CDR1 and CDR2: SGHNT and YENEEA. With 7 bases removed from V and 4 bases from J, the gap between germline ends came to 11 bases. CDR3 bases: TGTGCCAGCAAGTCTGACACGGGAAACACCATATATTTT. This codes for CASKSDTGNTIYF.

With regard to this clonotype: The junction departs from the called germline gene at one end, perhaps through a read error. The chain uses TRBV20-1 and TRBJ2-2; TRBD2 aligns across 9 bases. The CDR3 has 14 amino acids. Germline-derived CDR1 and CDR2 are DFQATT and SNEGSKA (reference sequence). For the CDR3, the DNA is TGCAGCTACGCGGCTAGCGGGATCACCGGGGGGCTGTTTTTT. Protein: CSYAASGITGGLFF.

Comment on this clonotype: A much larger clone is a single base away; this may be a read error. The gene calls are TRBV29-1 and TRBJ1-1, with D hard to call. From germline, CDR1 is SQVTM and CDR2 ANQGSEA. The CDR3 is 10 amino acids. CDR3: CSSSTTEVFF. CDR3 bases: TGCAGCTCATCCACTACTGAAGTTTTCTTT.

This clonotype came up many times. The J gene is TRBJ1-2, the V gene TRBV6-2 or TRBV6-3; D gene unclear. Germline V gene sequence: CDR1 MNHEY, CDR2 SVGEGT. This CDR3 has 14 residues. Trimming took 10 bases from V and 0 from J, leaving 15 bases between them. The DNA for the CDR3 is TGTGCCACTCGTCTGGAGGGAACTAACTATGGCTACACCTTC. As protein: CATRLEGTNYGYTF.

Points on this clonotype: At one end the junction does not follow the germline gene, possibly because of a read error. The chain carries TRBV4-3 and TRBJ1-1; D is undetermined. This CDR3 is built from 16 residues. CDR1 and CDR2 from the germline V gene are LGHNA and YSLEER. The CDR3 loop is CASSPRRIGYGIEAFF. CDR3 nucleotides: TGCGCTAGCAGCCCACGAAGGATAGGGTATGGCATTGAAGCTTTCTTT.

About this clonotype itself: With a much larger clone just one base away, this may be a read error. V is TRBV29-1 and J is TRBJ2-5, with TRBD1 matching 7 bases. This CDR3 comprises 15 residues. CDR1 is SQVTM and CDR2 is ANQGSEA in the germline V gene. The CDR3 sequence: CSVEGGTAKQEAQYF. Written as DNA, the CDR3 is TGCAGCGTTGAAGGTGGGACAGCGAAACAAGAGGCCCAGTACTTC.

On this clonotype itself: An end of the junction does not agree with germline; a read error may underlie this. The rearrangement uses TRBV6-1 and TRBJ1-5; 7 positions agree with TRBD1. From germline, CDR1 is MNHNS and CDR2 SASEGT. The CDR3 runs to 15 residues. The CDR3 protein is CAGSPETGTSLPQHF. The CDR3 DNA reads as TGTGCCGGCAGCCCCGAGACAGGGACGAGCCTGCCCCAGCATTTT.

Worth noting for this clonotype: At one end, the junction sequence differs from germline, possibly due to a read error. V gene TRBV6-2 or TRBV6-3 combines with J gene TRBJ2-5, with a weak D call TRBD2 (6 bases). CDR3 length: 15 residues. Germline V lookup: CDR1 MNHEY, CDR2 SVGEGT. In nucleotides, the CDR3 is TGTGCCAACAGTTACACGGGAGTAGTCCTAGAGACCCAGTACTTC. Translating gives CANSYTGVVLETQYF.